This T cell receptor beta chain was recovered during a study of cytomegalovirus exposure and HLA in healthy donors. General study findings and limits: Sequencing likely generated an artifact that appeared as a cluster of highly shared sequence variants.

It was with 60 Vbeta and 13 Jbeta primers that the PCR ran. Repertoires were generated with immunoSEQ multiplex PCR, while TCRdb's copy carries only in-frame clones and drops some. The profile shows tens of thousands of clones, around 75% of them singletons. The length of the CDR3 is 15 residues. Per the germline V gene, CDR1 is SNHLY and CDR2 is FYNNEI. V shed 5 bases, J shed 6 bases, and the junction held 6 bases outside the gene matches. Concerning this clone itself: What it recognizes is unknown.

The origin of this receptor is a man in his fifties in good health and CMV-seropositive. Sequenced sample: PBMCs. The V and J genes are TRBV2 and TRBJ2-1; 11 bases align to TRBD1. The CDR3 DNA follows: TGTGCCAGCAGTTTCGGACAGGGGGCTTTCAATGAGCAGTTCTTC. This gives the protein CASSFGQGAFNEQFF.